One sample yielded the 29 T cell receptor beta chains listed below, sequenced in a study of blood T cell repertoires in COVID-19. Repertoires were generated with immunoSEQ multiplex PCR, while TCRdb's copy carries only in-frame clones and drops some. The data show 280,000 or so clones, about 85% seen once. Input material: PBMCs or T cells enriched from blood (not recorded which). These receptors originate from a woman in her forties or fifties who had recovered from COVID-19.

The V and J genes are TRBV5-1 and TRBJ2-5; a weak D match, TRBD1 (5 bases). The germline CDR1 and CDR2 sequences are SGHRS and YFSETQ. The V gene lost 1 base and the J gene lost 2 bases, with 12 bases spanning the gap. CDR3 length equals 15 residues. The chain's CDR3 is CASSLLGPDQETQYF. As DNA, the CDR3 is TGCGCCAGCAGCTTGCTGGGGCCGGATCAAGAGACCCAGTACTTC.

The CDR3 sequence: CASSQEPPPVAGYEQYF. The DNA of the CDR3 is TGCGCCAGCAGCCAAGAACCCCCCCCGGTAGCGGGGTACGAGCAGTACTTC. V is TRBV4-1 and J is TRBJ2-7; 8 bases match TRBD2. The CDR3 is 17 residues long. Losses at the gene ends were 0 bases for V and 4 bases for J; bases not matched to a gene: 11. Per the germline V gene, CDR1 is MGHRA and CDR2 is YSYEKL.

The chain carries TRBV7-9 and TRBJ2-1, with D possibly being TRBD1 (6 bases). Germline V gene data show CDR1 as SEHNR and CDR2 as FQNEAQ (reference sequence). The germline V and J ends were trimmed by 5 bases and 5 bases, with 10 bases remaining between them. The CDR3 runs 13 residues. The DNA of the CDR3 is TGTGCCAGCAGCGCGGACAGCAACAATGAGCAGTTCTTC. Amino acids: CASSADSNNEQFF.

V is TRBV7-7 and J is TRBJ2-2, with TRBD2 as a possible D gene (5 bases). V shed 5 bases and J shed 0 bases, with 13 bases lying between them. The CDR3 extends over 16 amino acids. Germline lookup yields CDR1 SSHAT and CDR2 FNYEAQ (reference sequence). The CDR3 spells CASSPSAAANTGELFF. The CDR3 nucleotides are TGTGCCAGCAGCCCGTCAGCGGCAGCGAACACCGGGGAGCTGTTTTTT.

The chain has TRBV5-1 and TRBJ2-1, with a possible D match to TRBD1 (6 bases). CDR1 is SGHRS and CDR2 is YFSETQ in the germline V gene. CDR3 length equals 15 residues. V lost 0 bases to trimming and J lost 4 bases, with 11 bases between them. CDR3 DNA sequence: TGCGCCAGCAGCTTGGTTCCGGGACAATACAATGAGCAGTTCTTC. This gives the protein CASSLVPGQYNEQFF.

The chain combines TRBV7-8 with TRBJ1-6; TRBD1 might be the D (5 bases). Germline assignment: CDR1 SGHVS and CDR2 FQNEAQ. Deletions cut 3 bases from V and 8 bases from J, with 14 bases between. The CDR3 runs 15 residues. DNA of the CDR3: TGTGCCAGCAGCTTGAACGAACAGGTCCATTCACCCCTCCACTTT. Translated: CASSLNEQVHSPLHF.

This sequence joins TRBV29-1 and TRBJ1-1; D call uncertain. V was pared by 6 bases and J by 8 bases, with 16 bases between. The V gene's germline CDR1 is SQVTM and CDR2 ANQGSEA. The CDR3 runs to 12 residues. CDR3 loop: CSVSKRGEEAFF. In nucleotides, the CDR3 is TGCAGCGTCTCGAAACGTGGGGAGGAAGCTTTCTTT.

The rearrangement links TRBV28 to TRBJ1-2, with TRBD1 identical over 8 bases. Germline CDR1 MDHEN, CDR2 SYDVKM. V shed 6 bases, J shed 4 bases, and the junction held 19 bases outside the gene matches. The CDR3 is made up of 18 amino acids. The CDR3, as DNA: TGTGCCAGCAGCACCCCCTCCGGGACAGGCCATTCGGGCTATGGCTACACCTTC. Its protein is CASSTPSGTGHSGYGYTF.

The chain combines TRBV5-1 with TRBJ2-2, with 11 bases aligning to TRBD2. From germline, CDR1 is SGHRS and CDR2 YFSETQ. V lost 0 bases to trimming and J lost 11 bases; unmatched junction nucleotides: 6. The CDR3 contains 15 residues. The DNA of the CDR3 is TGCGCCAGCAGCTTGGTGGGACTAGCGGTAAATGAGCTGTTTTTT. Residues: CASSLVGLAVNELFF.

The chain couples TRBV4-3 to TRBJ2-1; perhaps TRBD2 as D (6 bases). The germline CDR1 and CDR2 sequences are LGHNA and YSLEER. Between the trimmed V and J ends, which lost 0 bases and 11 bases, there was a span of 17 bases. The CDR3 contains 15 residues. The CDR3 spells CASSQEQGLALKQFF. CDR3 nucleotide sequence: TGCGCCAGCAGCCAAGAGCAGGGCCTAGCGCTAAAGCAGTTCTTC.

The CDR3 DNA is TGTGCCAGCAGCTTTACCGGGACAGGGGTCGAGCAGTACTTC. It translates to CASSFTGTGVEQYF. This chain connects TRBV11-2 to TRBJ2-7; 10 bases align to TRBD1. CDR1 and CDR2 from the germline V gene are SGHAT and FQNNGV. This CDR3 region has 14 residues. J lost 6 bases, V lost 3 bases, and 5 bases had no gene match.

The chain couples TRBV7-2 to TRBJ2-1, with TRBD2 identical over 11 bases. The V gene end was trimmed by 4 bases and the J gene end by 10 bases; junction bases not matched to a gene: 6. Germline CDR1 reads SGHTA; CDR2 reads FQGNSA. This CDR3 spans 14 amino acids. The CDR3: CASSSGTSGWEQFF. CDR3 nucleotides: TGTGCCAGCAGCTCCGGGACTAGCGGCTGGGAGCAGTTCTTC.

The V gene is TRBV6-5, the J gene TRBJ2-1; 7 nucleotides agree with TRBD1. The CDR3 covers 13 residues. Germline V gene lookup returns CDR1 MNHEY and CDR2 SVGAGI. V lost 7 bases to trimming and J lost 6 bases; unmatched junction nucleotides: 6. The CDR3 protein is CASTQTGINEQFF. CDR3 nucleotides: TGTGCCAGCACCCAGACAGGGATCAATGAGCAGTTCTTC.

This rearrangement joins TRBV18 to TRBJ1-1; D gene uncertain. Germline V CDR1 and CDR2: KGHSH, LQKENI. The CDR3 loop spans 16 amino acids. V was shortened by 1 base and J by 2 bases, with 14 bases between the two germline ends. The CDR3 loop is CASSPRLQPGNTEAFF. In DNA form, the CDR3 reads TGTGCCAGCTCACCACGTTTACAGCCGGGAAACACTGAAGCTTTCTTT.

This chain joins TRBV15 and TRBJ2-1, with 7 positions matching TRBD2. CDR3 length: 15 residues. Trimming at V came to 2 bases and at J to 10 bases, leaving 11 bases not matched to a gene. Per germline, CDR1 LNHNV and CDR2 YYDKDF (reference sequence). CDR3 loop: CATSRKGLKMQEQFF. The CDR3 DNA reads TGTGCCACCAGCAGAAAGGGACTAAAGATGCAAGAGCAGTTCTTC.

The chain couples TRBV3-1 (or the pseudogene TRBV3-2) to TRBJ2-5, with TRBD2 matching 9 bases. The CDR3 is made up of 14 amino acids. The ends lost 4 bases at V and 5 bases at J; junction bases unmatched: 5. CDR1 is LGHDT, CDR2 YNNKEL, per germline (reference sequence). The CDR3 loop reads CASSRLAGSETQYF. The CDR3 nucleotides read TGTGCCAGCAGCCGTCTAGCGGGGAGTGAGACCCAGTACTTC.

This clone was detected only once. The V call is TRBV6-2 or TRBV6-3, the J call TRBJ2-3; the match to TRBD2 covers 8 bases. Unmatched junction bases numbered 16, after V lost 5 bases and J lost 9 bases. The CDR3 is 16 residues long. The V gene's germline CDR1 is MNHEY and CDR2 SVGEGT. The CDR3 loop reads CASSHPTSPGGRTQYF. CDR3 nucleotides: TGTGCCAGCAGTCACCCTACTAGCCCGGGGGGGAGGACGCAGTATTTT.

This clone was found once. CDR3 residues: CASSLAGALSSPLHF. The CDR3 coding sequence is TGTGCCAGCAGCTTAGCAGGGGCGTTAAGTTCACCCCTCCACTTT. The chain is built from TRBV7-9 and TRBJ1-6; possible D gene TRBD1, 5 bases. This CDR3 spans 15 amino acids. The germline CDR1 and CDR2 sequences are SEHNR and FQNEAQ (reference sequence). V lost 0 bases and J 9 bases, leaving 12 bases between the germline ends.

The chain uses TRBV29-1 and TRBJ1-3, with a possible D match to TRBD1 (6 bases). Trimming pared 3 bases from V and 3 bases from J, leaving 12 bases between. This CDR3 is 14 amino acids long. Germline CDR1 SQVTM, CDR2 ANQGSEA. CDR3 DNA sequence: TGCAGCGTTGAGGACAGTATCCTTGGAAACACCATATATTTT. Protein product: CSVEDSILGNTIYF.

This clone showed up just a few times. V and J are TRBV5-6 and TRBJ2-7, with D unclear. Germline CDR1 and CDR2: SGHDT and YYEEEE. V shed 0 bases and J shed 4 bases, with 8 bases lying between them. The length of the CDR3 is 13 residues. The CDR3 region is CASSLGARYEQYF. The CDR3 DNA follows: TGTGCCAGCAGCTTGGGCGCTCGGTACGAGCAGTACTTC.

CDR3 residues: CAIKRERSSYNEQFF. CDR3 nucleotides: TGTGCCATTAAGCGGGAGAGAAGCTCCTACAATGAGCAGTTCTTC. The chain recombines TRBV15 with TRBJ2-1; 8 positions match TRBD2. CDR3 length: 15 residues. Germline V gives CDR1 LNHNV, CDR2 YYDKDF (reference sequence). The V gene end was trimmed by 10 bases and the J gene end by 0 bases; junction bases not matched to a gene: 8. The variable domain in full, with the rest retrieved from reference TRBV15 and TRBJ2-1, is DAMVIQNPRYQVTQFGKPVTLSCSQTLNHNVMYWYQQKSSQAPKLLFHYYDKDFNNEADTPDNFQSRRPNTSFCFLDIRSPGLGDTAMYLCAIKRERSSYNEQFFGPGTRLTVL.

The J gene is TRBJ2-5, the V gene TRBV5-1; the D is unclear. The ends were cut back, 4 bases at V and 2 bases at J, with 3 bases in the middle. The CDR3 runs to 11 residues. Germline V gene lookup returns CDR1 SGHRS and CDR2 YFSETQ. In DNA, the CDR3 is TGCGCCAGCAGCCTACAAGAGACCCAGTACTTC. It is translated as CASSLQETQYF.

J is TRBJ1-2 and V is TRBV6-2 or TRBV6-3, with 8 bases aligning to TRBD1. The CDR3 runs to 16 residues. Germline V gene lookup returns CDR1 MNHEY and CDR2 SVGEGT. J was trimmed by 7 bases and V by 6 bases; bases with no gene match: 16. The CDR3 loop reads CASSPRTSGGAGGYTF. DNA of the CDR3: TGTGCCAGCAGCCCTCGAACCTCAGGGGGCGCCGGTGGCTACACCTTC.

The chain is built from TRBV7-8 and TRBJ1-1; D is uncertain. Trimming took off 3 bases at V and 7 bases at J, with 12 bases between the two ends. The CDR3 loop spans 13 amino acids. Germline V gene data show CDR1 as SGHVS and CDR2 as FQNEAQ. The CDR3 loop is CASSFSFGIEAFF. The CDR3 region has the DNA TGTGCCAGCAGCTTCTCGTTCGGTATTGAAGCTTTCTTT.

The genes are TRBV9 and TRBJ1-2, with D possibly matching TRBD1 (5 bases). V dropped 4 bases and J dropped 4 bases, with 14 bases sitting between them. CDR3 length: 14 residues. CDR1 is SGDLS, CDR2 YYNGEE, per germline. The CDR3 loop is CASSLGTGVYGYTF. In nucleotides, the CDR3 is TGTGCCAGCAGCCTCGGGACGGGGGTCTATGGCTACACCTTC.

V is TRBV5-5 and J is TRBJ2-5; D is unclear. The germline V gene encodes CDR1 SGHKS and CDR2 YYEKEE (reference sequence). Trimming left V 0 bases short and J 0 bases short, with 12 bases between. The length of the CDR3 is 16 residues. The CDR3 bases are TGTGCCAGCAGCTTGGAACAATTCTTGGACCAAGAGACCCAGTACTTC. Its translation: CASSLEQFLDQETQYF.

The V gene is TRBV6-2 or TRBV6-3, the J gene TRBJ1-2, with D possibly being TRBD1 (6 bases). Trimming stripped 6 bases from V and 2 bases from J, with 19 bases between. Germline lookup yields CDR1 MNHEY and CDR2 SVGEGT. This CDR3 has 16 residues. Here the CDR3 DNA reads TGTGCCAGCAGCCCGACAGGTCCCGGCTTAAACTATGGCTACACCTTC. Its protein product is CASSPTGPGLNYGYTF.

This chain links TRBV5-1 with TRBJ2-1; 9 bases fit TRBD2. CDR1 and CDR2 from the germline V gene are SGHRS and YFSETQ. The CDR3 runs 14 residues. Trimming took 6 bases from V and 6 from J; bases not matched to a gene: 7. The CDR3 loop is CASKGGGAFNEQFF. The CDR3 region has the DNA TGCGCCAGCAAGGGCGGGGGGGCTTTCAATGAGCAGTTCTTC.

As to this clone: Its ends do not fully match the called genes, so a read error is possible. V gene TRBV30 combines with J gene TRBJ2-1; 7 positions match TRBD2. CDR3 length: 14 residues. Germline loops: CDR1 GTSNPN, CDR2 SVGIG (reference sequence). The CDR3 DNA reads TGTGCCTGGAGTGTAGGGGTAGGCGGGAGCCCTCTTCTCTTC. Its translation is CAWSVGVGGSPLLF. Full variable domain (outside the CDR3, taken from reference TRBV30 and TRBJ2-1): SQTIHQWPATLVQPVGSPLSLECTVEGTSNPNLYWYRQAAGRGLQLLFYSVGIGQISSEVPQNLSASRPQDRQFILSSKKLLLSDSGFYLCAWSVGVGGSPLLFGPGTRLTVL.